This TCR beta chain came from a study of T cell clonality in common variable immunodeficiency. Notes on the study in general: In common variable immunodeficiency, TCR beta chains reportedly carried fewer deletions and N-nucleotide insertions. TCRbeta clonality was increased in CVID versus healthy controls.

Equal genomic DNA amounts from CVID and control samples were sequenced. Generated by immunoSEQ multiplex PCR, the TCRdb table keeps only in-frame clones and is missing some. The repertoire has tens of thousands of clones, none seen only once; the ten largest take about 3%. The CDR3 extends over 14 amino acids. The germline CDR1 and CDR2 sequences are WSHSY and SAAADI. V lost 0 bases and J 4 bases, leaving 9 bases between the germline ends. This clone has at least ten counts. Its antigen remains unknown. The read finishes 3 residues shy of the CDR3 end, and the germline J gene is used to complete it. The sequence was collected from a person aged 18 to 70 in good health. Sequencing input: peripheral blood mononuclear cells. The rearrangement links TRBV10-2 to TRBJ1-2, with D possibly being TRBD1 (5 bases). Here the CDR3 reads CASSESGGIYGYTF. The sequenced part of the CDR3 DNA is TGCGCCAGCAGTGAGTCTGGGGGGATCTATGGC.